This T cell receptor (beta chain) originates from a study of radiation and T cells in renal cell carcinoma. Study-level background: Nephrectomy followed 15 Gy stereotactic body radiation by 4 weeks. Study results and limitations: Pretreatment tumor biopsies were lacking, so baseline clonotypes are unknown.

Noted time point: baseline pretreatment blood. The treatment is: 15 Gy SBRT to primary tumor, nephrectomy 4 weeks later. Germline loops: CDR1 SGDLS, CDR2 YYNGEE. Trimming took 4 bases from V and 2 from J; bases not matched to a gene: 4. This CDR3 comprises 15 residues. Clones were sequenced by immunoSEQ multiplex PCR, and TCRdb holds only the in-frame ones, with some missing. This table has 94,000 or so clones, 65% to 85% appearing once. A note on this clone: Its antigen is unknown.

This TCR derives from a man in his sixties with renal cell carcinoma. The sequences come from blood, collected from a patient whose treatment included radiotherapy and nephrectomy. V usage is TRBV9 and J usage is TRBJ2-1, with 9 bases aligning to TRBD2. This CDR3 is CASSTGTSPYNEQFF. The CDR3 DNA follows: TGTGCCAGCAGCACCGGGACTAGCCCCTACAATGAGCAGTTCTTC. Full variable domain (remainder filled in from reference TRBV9 and TRBJ2-1): DSGVTQTPKHLITATGQRVTLRCSPRSGDLSVYWYQQSLDQGLQFLIQYYNGEERAKGNILERFSAQQFPDLHSELNLSSLELGDSALYFCASSTGTSPYNEQFFGPGTRLTVL.